This TCR beta chain was profiled in a study of blood T cells in healthy people across ages. Study-level points and caveats: Per million T cells, TCR beta diversity dropped roughly linearly as age increased.

It was with a sample-barcoded 5' primer and a J-beta primer mix that a second PCR of about 6 to 12 cycles was run. TCRdb reprocessed the 5' RACE reads via MiXCR and lists one record per CDR3 protein. The top ten hold around 24% of the sample, which has around 780,000 distinct CDR3 sequences, roughly 56% seen once. The junction had 16 bases not matched to a gene; V was cut back by 6 bases and J by 9 bases. The CDR3 has 16 residues. As for this clonotype: As yet, its antigen is unknown.

The gene calls are TRBV12-3 or TRBV12-4 and TRBJ2-3; 9 bases are a match to TRBD2. The sequencing input was blood. The sequence came from a middle-aged man in good health. CDR3 protein: CASRMTSGNPSGTQYF. DNA of the CDR3: TGTGCCAGCAGGATGACTAGCGGCAACCCTTCCGGGACGCAGTATTTT.